This T cell receptor (beta chain) was identified during a study of radiotherapy plus CTLA-4 blockade in lung cancer. This clone was counted a single time. The CDR3 is 14 amino acids. The V segment lost 5 bases and the J segment 3 bases; nucleotides outside the gene matches: 2. CDR1 and CDR2 (germline): SNHLY, FYNNEI. Produced via immunoSEQ multiplex PCR; TCRdb's table is partial and in-frame only. Of some 37,000 clones detected, over 55% appear once; the ten largest clones hold around 9.9%. This receptor was taken from a human donor with non-small cell lung cancer who had stable disease on radiotherapy plus ipilimumab. Source: peripheral blood, taken from a patient treated with radiotherapy plus ipilimumab. The chain recombines TRBV2 with TRBJ1-1, with 11 bases matching TRBD1. CDR3: CASSSGQGDTEAFF. CDR3 nucleotide sequence: TGTGCCAGCAGTTCGGGACAGGGGGACACTGAAGCTTTCTTT.